The clone carrying this T cell receptor (beta chain) was detected once. The sample belongs to a study of blood T cell repertoires in COVID-19. On the study more broadly: The study drew acute and convalescent COVID-19 samples from the United States, Italy and Spain.

CDR1 and CDR2 (germline): SGDLS, YYNGEE. V shed 2 bases and J shed 3 bases, with 11 bases lying between them. The CDR3 is 14 amino acids. Assay: immunoSEQ multiplex PCR; the TCRdb copy retains only in-frame clones and omits some. The sample carries about 320,000 clones, about 82% recorded once. The material sequenced was peripheral blood. This receptor was obtained from a human donor in a cohort sampled during active COVID-19. The chain couples TRBV9 to TRBJ2-5, with D possibly being TRBD2 (5 bases). CDR3 in DNA: TGTGCCAGCAGCGTTTCGGGGAGCAAAGAGACCCAGTACTTC. This translates into CASSVSGSKETQYF.